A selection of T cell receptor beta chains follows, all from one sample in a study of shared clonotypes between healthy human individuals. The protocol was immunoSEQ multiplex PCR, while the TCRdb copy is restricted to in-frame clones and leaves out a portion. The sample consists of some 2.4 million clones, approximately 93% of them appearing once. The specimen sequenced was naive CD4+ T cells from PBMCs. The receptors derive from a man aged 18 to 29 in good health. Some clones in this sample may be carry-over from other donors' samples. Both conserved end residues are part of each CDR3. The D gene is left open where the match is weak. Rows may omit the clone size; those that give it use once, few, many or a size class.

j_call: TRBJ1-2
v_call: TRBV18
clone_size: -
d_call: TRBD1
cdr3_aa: CASSPGQGYSNYGYTF
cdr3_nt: TGTGCCAGCTCACCCGGACAGGGGTATTCCAACTATGGCTACACCTTC

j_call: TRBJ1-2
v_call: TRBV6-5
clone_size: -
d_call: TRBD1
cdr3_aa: CASSQGARGYTF
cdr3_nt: TGTGCCAGCAGTCAGGGGGCGCGGGGCTACACCTTC

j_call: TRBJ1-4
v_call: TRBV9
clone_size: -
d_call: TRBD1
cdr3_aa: CASSARTGLDEKLFF
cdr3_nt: TGTGCCAGCAGCGCCAGGACAGGATTAGATGAAAAACTGTTTTTT

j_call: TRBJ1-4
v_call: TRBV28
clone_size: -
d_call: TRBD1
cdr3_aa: CASTPRDRPNEKLFF
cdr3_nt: TGTGCCAGCACCCCCCGGGACAGGCCTAATGAAAAACTGTTTTTT

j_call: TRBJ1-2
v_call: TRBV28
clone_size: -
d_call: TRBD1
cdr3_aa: CASIRPGGGGYTF
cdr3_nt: TGTGCCAGTATAAGACCAGGGGGCGGCGGCTACACCTTC

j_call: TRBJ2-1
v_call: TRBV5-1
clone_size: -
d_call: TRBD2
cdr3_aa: CASSLLSGSNYNEQFF
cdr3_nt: TGCGCCAGCAGCCTCCTTAGCGGGAGTAACTACAATGAGCAGTTCTTC

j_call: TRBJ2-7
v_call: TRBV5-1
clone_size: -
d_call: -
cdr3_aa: CASSPGWAPSSYEQYF
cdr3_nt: TGCGCCAGCAGCCCGGGGTGGGCCCCCTCCTCCTACGAGCAGTACTTC

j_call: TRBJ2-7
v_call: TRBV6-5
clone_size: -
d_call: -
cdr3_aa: CASRDSAYEQYF
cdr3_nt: TGTGCCAGCAGGGACAGCGCCTACGAGCAGTACTTC

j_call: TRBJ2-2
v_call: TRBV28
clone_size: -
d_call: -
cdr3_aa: CASLHRGGGRIGELFF
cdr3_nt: TGTGCCAGCCTACACAGGGGGGGCGGGAGGATCGGGGAGCTGTTTTTT

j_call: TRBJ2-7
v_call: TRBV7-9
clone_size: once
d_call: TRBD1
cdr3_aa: CASSPRTGPEQYF
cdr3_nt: TGTGCCAGCAGCCCCCGGACAGGGCCCGAGCAGTACTTC

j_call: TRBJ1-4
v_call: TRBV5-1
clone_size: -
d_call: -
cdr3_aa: CASSLSITGSGNEKLFF
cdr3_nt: TGCGCCAGCAGCTTGTCAATCACAGGGAGTGGGAATGAAAAACTGTTTTTT

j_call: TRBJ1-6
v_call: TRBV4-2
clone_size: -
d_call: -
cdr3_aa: CASSQDQNSYNSPLHF
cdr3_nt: TGTGCCAGCAGCCAAGATCAGAACTCGTATAATTCACCCCTCCACTTT

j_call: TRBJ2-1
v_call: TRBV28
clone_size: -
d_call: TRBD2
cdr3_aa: CASSSRLAANEQFF
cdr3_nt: TGTGCCAGCAGTTCAAGACTAGCGGCAAATGAGCAGTTCTTC

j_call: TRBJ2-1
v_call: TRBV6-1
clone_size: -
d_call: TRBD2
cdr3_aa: CASSEGLSSGSDEQFF
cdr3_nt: TGTGCCAGCAGTGAAGGGTTGTCTAGCGGGAGCGATGAGCAGTTCTTC

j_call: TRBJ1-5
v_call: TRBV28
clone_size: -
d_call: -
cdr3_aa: CASSFLRGGNQPQHF
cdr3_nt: TGTGCCAGCAGTTTTCTGCGTGGCGGCAATCAGCCCCAGCATTTT

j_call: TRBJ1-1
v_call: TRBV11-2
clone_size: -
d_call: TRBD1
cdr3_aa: CASSLTTGGPEAFF
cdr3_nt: TGTGCCAGCAGCTTAACGACAGGGGGCCCTGAAGCTTTCTTT

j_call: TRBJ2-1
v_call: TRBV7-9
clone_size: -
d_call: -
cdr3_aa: CASKGGTYNEQFF
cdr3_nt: TGTGCCAGCAAGGGCGGAACCTACAATGAGCAGTTCTTC

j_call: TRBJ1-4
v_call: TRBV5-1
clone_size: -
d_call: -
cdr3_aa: CASSLDVGSVLGEKLFF
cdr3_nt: TGCGCCAGCAGCTTGGACGTCGGGTCGGTTCTGGGTGAAAAACTGTTTTTT

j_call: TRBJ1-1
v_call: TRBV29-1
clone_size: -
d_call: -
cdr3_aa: CSVRPVLVAEAFF
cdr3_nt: TGCAGCGTTCGTCCAGTGCTTGTCGCTGAAGCTTTCTTT

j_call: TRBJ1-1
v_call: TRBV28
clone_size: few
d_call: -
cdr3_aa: CASGRLDIRSSTEAFF
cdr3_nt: TGTGCCAGCGGCCGATTGGATATCCGGTCGTCCACTGAAGCTTTCTTT

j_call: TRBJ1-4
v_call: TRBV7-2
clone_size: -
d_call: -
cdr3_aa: CASSLGREKLFF
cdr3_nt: TGTGCCAGCAGCTTGGGGCGTGAAAAACTGTTTTTT

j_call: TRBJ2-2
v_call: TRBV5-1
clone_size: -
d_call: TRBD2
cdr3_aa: CASSFTPAGDVGELFF
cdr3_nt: TGCGCCAGCAGCTTCACACCAGCGGGAGATGTCGGGGAGCTGTTTTTT